This T cell receptor beta chain was observed in a study of blood T cell repertoires in COVID-19. Overall study: The study drew acute and convalescent COVID-19 samples from the United States, Italy and Spain.

While infection was still active, Seattle patients were enrolled and then followed longitudinally. As processed by the authors: Quantification of nucleated cells was approximated via reference gene primer amplification. Assay: immunoSEQ multiplex PCR; the TCRdb copy retains only in-frame clones and omits some. V, J and clone size reflect that table, while D and trimming were determined from the DNA. In the table there are about 230,000 clones, over 80% of which are singletons. The CDR3 runs 15 residues. From germline, CDR1 is MNHGY and CDR2 SAAAGT. V gave up 6 bases and J gave up 2 bases; unmatched junction bases: 4.

The sequence was collected from a man aged 25-40 years with COVID-19, enrolled during active disease. The specimen was peripheral blood. V and J are TRBV6-8 and TRBJ1-5; 10 bases map to TRBD1. In DNA form, the CDR3 reads TGTGCCAGCAGGTCCGGGACAGGGGGCAATCAGCCCCAGCATTTT. The encoded protein is CASRSGTGGNQPQHF.